This TCR beta chain was sequenced in a study of shared clonotypes between healthy human individuals. This clone occurred many times. The CDR3 extends over 17 amino acids. Germline values: CDR1 LGHNA, CDR2 YSLEER. Trimming took 1 base from V and 0 from J, leaving 12 bases between them. The donor cohort consisted entirely of Caucasian adults residing in Nashville, Tennessee. It was 200 ng DNA, around 33,000 T cell genomes, that sorted-subset replicate PCRs used. Repertoires were generated with immunoSEQ multiplex PCR, while TCRdb's copy carries only in-frame clones and drops some. The repertoire holds about a million clones, with 76% as singletons.

The V gene is TRBV4-3, the J gene TRBJ1-4; no definite D call. Material for sequencing was memory CD4+ T cells sorted from blood. Subset here: CD45RA-negative fraction. The clonotype originates from a young man in good health. As DNA, the CDR3 is TGCGCCAGCAGCCAAGCTTGGCCGCCAGCAACTAATGAAAAACTGTTTTTT. Encoded protein: CASSQAWPPATNEKLFF.